One and the same sample provided the 20 T cell receptor beta chains below, sequenced in a study of blood T cell repertoires in COVID-19. Data came from immunoSEQ multiplex PCR; TCRdb stores just in-frame clones and leaves some out. The table lists around 200,000 clones, approximately 87% of them singletons. Sequences were obtained from peripheral blood. These receptors were collected from a man in his fifties or sixties who had recovered from COVID-19.

The chain combines TRBV5-4 with TRBJ1-2; the D gene is possibly TRBD1 (6 bases). Germline CDR1 reads SGHNT; CDR2 reads YYREEE (reference sequence). V was shortened by 6 bases and J by 8 bases, with 14 bases between the two germline ends. This CDR3 comprises 12 residues. The CDR3 nucleotides read TGTGCCAGCACCAACCGGGGGGCCGGCTACACCTTC. It codes for CASTNRGAGYTF.

V gene TRBV27 combines with J gene TRBJ1-4; 9 nucleotides align to TRBD1. CDR3 length: 17 amino acids. Germline-derived CDR1 and CDR2 are MNHEY and SMNVEV (reference sequence). The J segment lost 4 bases and the V segment lost 2 bases, leaving 8 bases of the junction unmatched. The CDR3 is CASSLDSGQGYNEKLFF. CDR3 coding DNA: TGTGCCAGCAGTTTAGATTCGGGACAGGGATATAATGAAAAACTGTTTTTT.

V and J are TRBV13 and TRBJ2-3; a weak D match, TRBD1 (5 bases). CDR1 and CDR2 (germline): PRHDT, FYEKMQ (reference sequence). The CDR3 runs to 18 residues. The V and J ends lost 3 bases and 0 bases respectively, with 19 bases between them. The CDR3 nucleotides are TGTGCCAGCAGCTTCAGGGTTACGACGATTACTAGCACAGATACGCAGTATTTT. This codes for CASSFRVTTITSTDTQYF.

The chain joins TRBV29-1 to TRBJ2-1; D is unresolved. Between the trimmed V and J ends, which lost 4 bases and 0 bases, there was a span of 7 bases. The V gene's germline CDR1 is SQVTM and CDR2 ANQGSEA. This CDR3 contains 13 residues. The CDR3 DNA is TGCAGCGTTGCCAGGCGCTCCTACAATGAGCAGTTCTTC. Its translation: CSVARRSYNEQFF.

The chain employs TRBV7-2 and TRBJ2-1, with D possibly TRBD1 on 5 matching bases. V dropped 4 bases and J dropped 8 bases, with 12 bases sitting between them. Germline CDR1 and CDR2: SGHTA and FQGNSA. CDR3 length: 13 amino acids. The CDR3 nucleotides read TGTGCCAGCAGCTCCAGGGTAGGGGATGAGCAGTTCTTC. This translates into CASSSRVGDEQFF.

The chain combines TRBV6-5 with TRBJ1-4; a weak D match, TRBD1 (6 bases). The CDR3 runs 14 residues. V was shortened by 6 bases and J by 0 bases, with 8 bases between the two germline ends. In germline, CDR1 is MNHEY, CDR2 SVGAGI. The CDR3 coding sequence is TGTGCCAGCAGGGACAGTGCAACTAATGAAAAACTGTTTTTT. Its protein product is CASRDSATNEKLFF.

This clone was found a few times. The CDR3 region has the DNA TGCAGCGTTGAAGATCTCCGCCCGGTGAACACTGAAGCTTTCTTT. The encoded protein is CSVEDLRPVNTEAFF. The chain recombines TRBV29-1 with TRBJ1-1; D call uncertain. The CDR3 has 15 amino acids. Trimming pared 0 bases from V and 0 bases from J, leaving 11 bases between. CDR1 is SQVTM and CDR2 is ANQGSEA in the germline V gene.

The chain joins TRBV7-3 to TRBJ2-1, with unresolved D. Germline CDR1 and CDR2: SGHTA and FQGTGA. V was cut by 4 bases and J by 8 bases, with 12 bases left in between. CDR3 length equals 13 residues. The DNA of the CDR3 is TGTGCCAGCAGCTCCCGTCCTCGCGATGAGCAGTTCTTC. This gives the protein CASSSRPRDEQFF.

This rearrangement joins TRBV27 to TRBJ2-2; D might be TRBD1 (6 bases). The CDR3 spans 17 residues. The germline V gene encodes CDR1 MNHEY and CDR2 SMNVEV (reference sequence). V lost 6 bases and J lost 4, with 21 bases in between. The CDR3 loop reads CASRPRLQGVGTGELFF. DNA of the CDR3: TGTGCCAGCAGGCCGAGATTACAGGGAGTAGGCACCGGGGAGCTGTTTTTT.

The chain is built from TRBV28 and TRBJ1-2; TRBD1 matches 7 bases. Germline trimming cut 5 bases from V and 7 bases from J; bases unmatched to any gene: 4. CDR3 size: 12 residues. The germline gives CDR1 MDHEN, CDR2 SYDVKM. CDR3 sequence reads: CASSIDRAGYTF. Here the CDR3 DNA reads TGTGCCAGCAGTATAGACAGGGCTGGCTACACCTTC.

The rearrangement links TRBV14 to TRBJ1-2, with TRBD1 matching over 7 bases. The CDR3 loop spans 13 amino acids. V shed 5 bases, J shed 6 bases, and the junction held 6 bases outside the gene matches. Germline V gene sequence: CDR1 SGHDN, CDR2 FVKESK. CDR3 protein: CASSFDRADGYTF. CDR3 nucleotides: TGTGCCAGCAGCTTTGACAGGGCGGATGGCTACACCTTC.

V gene TRBV19 combines with J gene TRBJ1-3; 10 nucleotides align to TRBD1. V lost 3 bases and J lost 4; bases outside the gene matches: 12. This CDR3 is built from 18 residues. Germline V CDR1 and CDR2: LNHDA, SQIVND (reference sequence). CDR3 nucleotide sequence: TGTGCCAGTAGTATCGCGGTGACAGGGGGCGCGTCCGGAAACACCATATATTTT. Translating gives CASSIAVTGGASGNTIYF.

The chain recombines TRBV4-3 with TRBJ2-2; 8 nucleotides align to TRBD1. The V and J ends lost 2 bases and 4 bases, in that order; junction bases with no gene match: 3. Germline CDR1 reads LGHNA; CDR2 reads YSLEER. The CDR3 covers 15 residues. The CDR3 nucleotides are TGCGCCAGCAGCCAACGGACAGGGCCCACCGGGGAGCTGTTTTTT. Encoded protein: CASSQRTGPTGELFF.

This clone has just a few counts. The chain is built from TRBV30 and TRBJ1-2, with D unresolved. Per germline, CDR1 GTSNPN and CDR2 SVGIG (reference sequence). This CDR3 region has 14 residues. V was pared by 3 bases and J by 1 base, with 12 bases between. CDR3 protein: CAWSVLPNNYGYTF. Here the CDR3 DNA reads TGTGCCTGGAGCGTCCTACCAAATAACTATGGCTACACCTTC.

This chain joins TRBV5-4 and TRBJ2-7; 14 bases fit TRBD2. CDR1 is SGHNT, CDR2 YYREEE, per germline (reference sequence). V shed 4 bases, J shed 3 bases, and the junction held 6 bases outside the gene matches. The CDR3 length is 16 residues. CDR3 sequence reads: CASSPGLAGGIYEQYF. The CDR3 DNA follows: TGTGCCAGCAGCCCCGGACTAGCGGGGGGTATCTACGAGCAGTACTTC.

The DNA for the CDR3 is TGTGCCAGCAGCCAAGCGGGGAGGGTAGACACCATATATTTT. It translates to CASSQAGRVDTIYF. The chain has TRBV4-2 and TRBJ1-3; no clear D. Germline V lookup: CDR1 LGHNA, CDR2 YNFKEQ. Between the trimmed V and J ends, which lost 1 base and 8 bases, there was a span of 12 bases. The CDR3 covers 14 residues.

The rearrangement links TRBV11-2 to TRBJ2-1, with 16 bases identical to TRBD2. V dropped 5 bases and J dropped 4; count of bases not matched to a gene: 5. The CDR3 covers 17 residues. CDR1 and CDR2 (germline): SGHAT, FQNNGV. For the CDR3, the DNA is TGTGCCAGCAGCCCGGGGACTAGCGGGGGGGGATACAATGAGCAGTTCTTC. Protein: CASSPGTSGGGYNEQFF.

The chain joins TRBV2 to TRBJ1-1; D unresolved. Trimming pared 4 bases from V and 0 bases from J, leaving 6 bases between. Looked up from germline, CDR1 is SNHLY and CDR2 is FYNNEI. This CDR3 contains 13 residues. In nucleotides, the CDR3 is TGTGCCAGCAGTGTGCACATGAACACTGAAGCTTTCTTT. It encodes CASSVHMNTEAFF.

The chain joins TRBV13 to TRBJ2-7; D possibly corresponds to TRBD1 (5 bases). The CDR3 extends over 14 amino acids. CDR1 is PRHDT, CDR2 FYEKMQ, per germline (reference sequence). V was trimmed by 5 bases and J by 2 bases, leaving 13 bases between them. The chain's CDR3 is CASSHTGPAYEQYF. The CDR3 nucleotides read TGTGCCAGCAGCCACACAGGTCCTGCCTACGAGCAGTACTTC.

A few counts support this clone. This same CDR3 is encoded by further DNA sequences in the sample. J is TRBJ1-5 and V is TRBV30; tentative D call: TRBD1 (5 bases). Trimming took 2 bases from V and 2 from J, leaving 13 bases between them. This CDR3 has 15 residues. In germline, CDR1 is GTSNPN, CDR2 SVGIG (reference sequence). The CDR3 region has the DNA TGTGCCTGGAGTCGGGGGGGTGGAGGCAATCAGCCCCAGCATTTT. As protein: CAWSRGGGGNQPQHF.